This T cell receptor beta chain is drawn from a study of post-analysis software for immune sequencing data. Study-level results: Five TRBV segments, including TRBV5-6, TRBV5-1 and TRBV20-1, were more frequent in patients than controls.

This clonotype was detected a few times. What it binds is unknown. One end of the junction fails to match germline, which may point to a read error. Presence of unique molecular identifiers characterized the TCR beta cDNA libraries. TCRdb called the PCR reads again in MiXCR, with one record for every CDR3 protein. The data show some 890,000 distinct CDR3 sequences, roughly 58% seen once. CDR1 is SGHRS, CDR2 YFSETQ, per germline. CDR3 size: 15 residues. Sequencing input: blood. This sequence was found in a girl aged 5-17 years with multiple sclerosis. The chain employs TRBV5-1 and TRBJ2-7, with 7 bases that match TRBD1. The CDR3 region is CASTLFGTESYEQYF. CDR3 in DNA: TGCGCCAGCACCTTGTTTGGGACAGAGTCGTACGAGCAGTACTTC.